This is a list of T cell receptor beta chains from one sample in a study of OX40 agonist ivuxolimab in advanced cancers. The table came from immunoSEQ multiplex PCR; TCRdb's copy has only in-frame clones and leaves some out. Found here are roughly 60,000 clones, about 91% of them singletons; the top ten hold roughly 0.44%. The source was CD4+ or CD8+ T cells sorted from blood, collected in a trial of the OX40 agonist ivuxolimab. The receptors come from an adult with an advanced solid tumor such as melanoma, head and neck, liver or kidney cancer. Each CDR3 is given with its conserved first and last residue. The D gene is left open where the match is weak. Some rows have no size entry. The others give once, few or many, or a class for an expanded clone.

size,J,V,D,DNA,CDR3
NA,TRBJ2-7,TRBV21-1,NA,TGTGCCAGCAGCAAAGGGACAGGGTACGAGCAGTACTTC,CASSKGTGYEQYF
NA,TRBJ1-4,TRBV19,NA,TGTGCCACAGCTTCATATGAAACTAATGAAAAACTGTTTTTT,CATASYETNEKLFF
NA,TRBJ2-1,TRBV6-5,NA,TGTGCCAGCAGTCCGGCGAGGGCGAGGGGGCAGTTCTTC,CASSPARARGQFF
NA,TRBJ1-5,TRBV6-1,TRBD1,TGTGCCAGCAGTGAGCAAACAGGGGGCTTTCAGCCCCAGCATTTT,CASSEQTGGFQPQHF
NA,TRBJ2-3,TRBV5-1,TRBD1,TGCGCCAGCAGCTTGGGGGACAGGGAAGAGGATACGCAGTATTTT,CASSLGDREEDTQYF
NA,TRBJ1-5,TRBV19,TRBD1,TGTGCCAGTAGTCCGACAAACAGGGGTTTCGATCAGCCCCAGCATTTT,CASSPTNRGFDQPQHF
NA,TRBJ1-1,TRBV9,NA,TGTGCCAGCACCGTAGGGTCGGGGAACACTGAAGCTTTCTTT,CASTVGSGNTEAFF
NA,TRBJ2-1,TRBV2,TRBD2,TGTGCCAGCAGGGAGACTAGCGGGGGCAACAATGAGCAGTTCTTC,CASRETSGGNNEQFF
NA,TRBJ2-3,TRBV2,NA,TGTGCCAGCAAAGACGGAGGGACTAGCACAGATACGCAGTATTTT,CASKDGGTSTDTQYF
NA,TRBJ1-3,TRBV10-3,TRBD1,TGTGCCATCAGTGAGAGGGGACAGAGCTCTGGAAACACCATATATTTT,CAISERGQSSGNTIYF
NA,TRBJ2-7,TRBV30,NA,TGTGCCTGGAGCCAAGGGGGTATCTACGAGCAGTACTTC,CAWSQGGIYEQYF
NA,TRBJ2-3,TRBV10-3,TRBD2,TGTGCCATCAACGGCGACCTGAGGGCTAGCGGGCTTAGCACAGATACGCAGTATTTT,CAINGDLRASGLSTDTQYF
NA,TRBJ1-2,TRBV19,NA,TGTGCCAGTAGTGAGAGAGGGGCACACGACTTC,CASSERGAHDF
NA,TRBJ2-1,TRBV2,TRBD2,TGTGCCAGCAGTGCAGGACTAGCGGGATTCAATGAGCAGTTCTTC,CASSAGLAGFNEQFF
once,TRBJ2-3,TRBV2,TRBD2,TGTGCCAGCACTAGCGGGAGTGACACAGATACGCAGTATTTT,CASTSGSDTDTQYF